Following are 6 T cell receptor beta chains from one sample sequenced in a study of shared clonotypes between healthy human individuals. Profiling relied on immunoSEQ multiplex PCR, and the TCRdb table lists in-frame clones only, not all of them. The sample records about 1.1 million clones, around 78% being singletons. Sequencing input: memory CD4+ T cells from PBMCs. Subset reported: CD45RA-negative fraction. The origin of the receptors is a man younger than 35 in good health. Some clones in this sample may be carry-over from other donors' samples.

The chain couples TRBV18 to TRBJ2-5, with D maybe TRBD2 (6 bases). Gene TRBJ2-7 matches the end of the DNA better, so the J call may be wrong. The CDR3 totals 14 residues. Germline values: CDR1 KGHSH, CDR2 LQKENI. CDR3 loop: CASSPGIAADEQYF. The DNA of the CDR3 is TGTGCCAGCTCACCGGGGATAGCGGCAGACGAGCAGTACTTC.

The chain uses TRBV5-1 and TRBJ1-1; unclear D gene. CDR1 is SGHRS, CDR2 YFSETQ, per germline. The CDR3 loop spans 14 amino acids. Trimming shortened V by 0 bases and J by 2 bases, and 8 bases separated the two germline ends. The CDR3 loop reads CASSLGLGNTEAFF. CDR3 nucleotides: TGCGCCAGCAGCTTGGGTTTGGGCAACACTGAAGCTTTCTTT.

Turning to this clone: The same CDR3 is also encoded by other DNA sequences in this sample. This chain uses TRBV5-1 with TRBJ2-1; 10 nucleotides match TRBD1. Germline assignment: CDR1 SGHRS and CDR2 YFSETQ. V was clipped by 0 bases and J by 7 bases; unmatched bases: 1. CDR3 length: 14 amino acids. The CDR3 region is CASSLGTGGNEQFF. The CDR3 DNA reads as TGCGCCAGCAGCTTGGGGACAGGGGGAAATGAGCAGTTCTTC.

The rearrangement joins TRBV7-9 to TRBJ1-6, with 11 bases aligning to TRBD1. Per the germline V gene, CDR1 is SEHNR and CDR2 is FQNEAQ (reference sequence). The trim removed 4 bases at V and 7 bases at J, leaving 3 bases unmatched. The CDR3 is 15 amino acids. The CDR3 reads CASSSGQGANSPLHF. In DNA, the CDR3 is TGTGCCAGCAGCTCCGGACAGGGGGCAAATTCACCCCTCCACTTT.

Of note for this clone: A much more abundant neighbour one base away suggests this may be a read error. V gene TRBV11-3 combines with J gene TRBJ2-7; maybe TRBD1 (6 bases). This CDR3 contains 13 residues. The germline V and J ends were trimmed by 3 bases and 2 bases, with 8 bases remaining between them. Germline CDR1 and CDR2: SGHNT and YENEEA. The DNA for the CDR3 is TGTGCCAGCAGCTTCGACAGGACCTACGAGCAGTACTTC. This translates into CASSFDRTYEQYF. The variable domain in full, with the rest retrieved from reference TRBV11-3 and TRBJ2-7, is EAGVVQSPRYKIIEKKQPVAFWCNPISGHNTLYWYLQNLGQGPELLIRYENEEAVDDSQLPKDRFSAERLKGVDSTLKIQPAELGDSAVYLCASSFDRTYEQYFGPGTRLTVT.

V gene TRBV29-1 combines with J gene TRBJ1-2, with D tentatively TRBD1 (5 bases). The V gene lost 2 bases and the J gene lost 1 base, with 8 bases spanning the gap. From germline, CDR1 is SQVTM and CDR2 ANQGSEA. The CDR3 totals 13 residues. The CDR3: CSVEQDSNYGYTF. In DNA form, the CDR3 reads TGCAGCGTTGAACAAGACAGTAACTATGGCTACACCTTC.